The sequence of this T cell receptor beta chain was determined in a study of T-cell reconstitution after alpha-beta-depleted transplantation in children. General study results and limits: After transplant, at about two months, alpha-beta T cells were reportedly derived from several hundred expanded graft clones. T-cell counts and diversity were attributed mostly to newly produced T cells one year after transplant.

A library of TCRbeta sequences, prepared with unique molecular identifiers, was generated. TCRdb used MiXCR to reprocess the PCR reads, holding one entry per CDR3 protein. Among 450,000 to 700,000 distinct CDR3 sequences listed, over 25% were seen once. The CDR3 runs to 13 residues. V was shortened by 4 bases and J by 8 bases, with 14 bases between the two germline ends. Germline CDR1 reads MGHRA; CDR2 reads YSYEKL. Note on this clonotype: Its antigen is as yet unknown.

The chain carries TRBV4-1 and TRBJ1-2, with D unclear. The source material was PBMCs, sampled before TCRalphabeta/CD19-depleted stem cell transplant. The clonotype was recovered from a boy younger than two with Wiskott-Aldrich syndrome, due to receive a stem cell transplant. The CDR3 DNA reads as TGCGCCAGCAGCCCCGCGAACAGCTACGGCTACACCTTC. This codes for CASSPANSYGYTF.